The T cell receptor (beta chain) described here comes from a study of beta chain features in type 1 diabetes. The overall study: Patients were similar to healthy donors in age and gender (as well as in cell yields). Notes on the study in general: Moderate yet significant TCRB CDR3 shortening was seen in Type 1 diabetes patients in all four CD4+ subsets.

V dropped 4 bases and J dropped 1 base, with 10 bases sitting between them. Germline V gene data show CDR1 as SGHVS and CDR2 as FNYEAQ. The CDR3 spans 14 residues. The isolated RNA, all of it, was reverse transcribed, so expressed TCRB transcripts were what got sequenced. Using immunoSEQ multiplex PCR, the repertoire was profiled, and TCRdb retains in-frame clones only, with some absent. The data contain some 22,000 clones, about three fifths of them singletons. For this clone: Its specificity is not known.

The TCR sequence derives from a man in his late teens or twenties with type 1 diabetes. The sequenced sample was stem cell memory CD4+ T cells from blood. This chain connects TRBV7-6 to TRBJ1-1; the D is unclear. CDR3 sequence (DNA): TGTGCCAGCAGCTCCAGGCCCACGAACACTGAAGCTTTCTTT. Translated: CASSSRPTNTEAFF.